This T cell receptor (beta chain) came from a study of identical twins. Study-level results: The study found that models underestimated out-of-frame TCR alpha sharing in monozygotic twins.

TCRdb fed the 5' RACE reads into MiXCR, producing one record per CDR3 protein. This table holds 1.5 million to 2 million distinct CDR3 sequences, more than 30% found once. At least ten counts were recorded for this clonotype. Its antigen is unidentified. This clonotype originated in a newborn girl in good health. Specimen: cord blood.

In DNA, the CDR3 is TGTGCCAGCAGCCAAGTTGATGGCTACACCTTC. It translates to CASSQVDGYTF. This chain connects TRBV4-2 to TRBJ1-2, with unresolved D. The V end was cut by 1 base, the J end by 6 bases, with 3 bases between. CDR1 and CDR2 (germline): LGHNA, YNFKEQ. The CDR3 is 11 amino acids.